The T cell receptor beta chain described here comes from a study of blood T cell repertoires in COVID-19. V lost 6 bases to trimming and J lost 3 bases, with 7 bases between them. Germline V gene sequence: CDR1 MDHEN, CDR2 SYDVKM. The CDR3 is 12 residues long. The protocol was immunoSEQ multiplex PCR, while the TCRdb copy is restricted to in-frame clones and leaves out a portion. The sample has 150,000 to 200,000 clones, approximately 86% seen once. Sequenced sample: peripheral blood. The gene calls are TRBV28 and TRBJ2-3; D remains ambiguous. This TCR was sampled from a man between 65 and 85 years old with acute or convalescent COVID-19. This chain's CDR3 is CASSPGTDTQYF. DNA for the CDR3: TGTGCCAGCAGCCCCGGGACAGATACGCAGTATTTT.